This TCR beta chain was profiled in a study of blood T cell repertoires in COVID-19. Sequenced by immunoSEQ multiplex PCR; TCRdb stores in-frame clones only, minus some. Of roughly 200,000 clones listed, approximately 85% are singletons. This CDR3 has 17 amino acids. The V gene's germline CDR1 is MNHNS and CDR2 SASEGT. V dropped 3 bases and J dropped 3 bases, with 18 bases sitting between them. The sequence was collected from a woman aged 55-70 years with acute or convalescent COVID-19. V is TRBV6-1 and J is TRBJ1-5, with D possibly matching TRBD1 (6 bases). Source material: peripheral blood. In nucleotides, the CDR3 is TGTGCCAGCAGTGAGGAGCCCGGGACACTACCCAATCAGCCCCAGCATTTT. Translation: CASSEEPGTLPNQPQHF.